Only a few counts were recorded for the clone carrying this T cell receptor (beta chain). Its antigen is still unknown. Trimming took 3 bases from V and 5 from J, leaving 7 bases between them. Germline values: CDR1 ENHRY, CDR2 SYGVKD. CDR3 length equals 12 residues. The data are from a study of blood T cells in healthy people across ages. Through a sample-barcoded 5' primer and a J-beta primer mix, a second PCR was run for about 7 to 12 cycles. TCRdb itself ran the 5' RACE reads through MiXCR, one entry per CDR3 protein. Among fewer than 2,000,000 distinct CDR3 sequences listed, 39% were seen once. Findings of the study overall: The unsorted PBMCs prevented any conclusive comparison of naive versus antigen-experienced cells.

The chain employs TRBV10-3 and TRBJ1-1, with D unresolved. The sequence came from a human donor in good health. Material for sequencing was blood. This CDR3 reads CAISEGGTEAFF. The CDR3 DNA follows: TGTGCCATCAGTGAAGGTGGGACTGAAGCTTTCTTT.